This TCR beta chain was identified during a study of T cell repertoires in cytomegalovirus infection. About the research overall: CMV epitopes used comprised recently identified HLA-C-restricted ones and well-studied HLA-B-restricted ones. Public TCR beta signatures indicated both CMV infection and matching HLA type.

A note on this clonotype: Its antigen is unknown.

V was clipped by 3 bases and J by 1 base, with 21 bases between them. This CDR3 spans 17 amino acids. Per the germline V gene, CDR1 is SQVTM and CDR2 is ANQGSEA. Using its own MiXCR run on the reads, TCRdb lists one record per CDR3 protein. Of 450,000 to 550,000 distinct CDR3 sequences listed, roughly 43% are singletons. Study-level points and caveats: The response measured ex vivo was dominated by TCR beta clonotypes (HLA-C-restricted and CMV-specific). Summed frequency of public TCR beta families distinguished CMV carriers with the relevant HLA.

The specimen was cultured PBMCs, collected from culture after CMV antigen stimulation. This chain links TRBV29-1 with TRBJ1-1; TRBD1 might be the D (5 bases). The TCR sequence derives from a human donor in good health (CMV status not recorded). Some clones in this sample may be carry-over from other donors' samples. CDR3 DNA sequence: TGCAGCGTTGAGGGGGGAGTAGACCGTAGAAAGAACACTGAAGCTTTCTTT. Protein product: CSVEGGVDRRKNTEAFF.